The 29 T cell receptor beta chains reported below all come from one sample, sequenced in a study of CD8 T cells in ankylosing spondylitis. Findings and caveats of the study: A motif in TCR beta, a set of eight or nine highly homologous variants, appeared characteristic of ankylosing spondylitis blood.

These receptors' antigens are unknown. Using its own MiXCR run on the 5' RACE reads, TCRdb lists one record per CDR3 protein. Altogether some 700,000 distinct CDR3 sequences are present, around 19% being singletons, with the ten largest covering about 19%. Sample: blood, either unsorted or a sorted T cell fraction (not recorded which). These receptor sequences come from a male donor with ankylosing spondylitis.

This clonotype was detected a few times. This chain connects TRBV9 to TRBJ2-3, with D perhaps TRBD1 or TRBD2 (5 bases each). From germline, CDR1 is SGDLS and CDR2 YYNGEE. The V end was cut by 7 bases, the J end by 5 bases, with 17 bases between. CDR3 length equals 14 residues. The CDR3 is CASGGRGIIDTQYF. The CDR3 nucleotides read TGTGCCAGCGGGGGAAGGGGTATCATAGATACGCAGTATTTT.

There are a few counts of this clonotype. The chain uses TRBV19 and TRBJ1-2, with a weak D call TRBD1 (6 bases). CDR1 and CDR2 (germline): LNHDA, SQIVND (reference sequence). The V end lost 0 bases, the J end lost 5 bases, and 16 bases lay between the germline ends. The length of the CDR3 is 16 residues. The CDR3, as DNA: TGTGCCAGTAGTATAGAAGGGCTCGGACAGAGTTATGGCTACACCTTC. This sequence encodes CASSIEGLGQSYGYTF.

The chain links TRBV12-3 or TRBV12-4 to TRBJ1-4; a possible D gene is TRBD1 (6 bases). Trimming took off 7 bases at V and 5 bases at J, with 17 bases between the two ends. The CDR3 loop spans 15 amino acids. CDR3 protein: CASTLGGGSNEKLFF. The CDR3, as DNA: TGTGCCAGCACCCTAGGTGGGGGCTCGAATGAAAAACTGTTTTTT.

V usage is TRBV20-1 and J usage is TRBJ2-1; weak D call: TRBD2 (6 bases). Trimming shortened V by 3 bases and J by 12 bases, and 12 bases separated the two germline ends. Per germline, CDR1 DFQATT and CDR2 SNEGSKA (reference sequence). CDR3 length: 11 amino acids. CDR3 in amino acids: CSASLAGTQFF. The CDR3 region has the DNA TGCAGTGCTAGTTTGGCGGGAACGCAGTTCTTC.

This chain links TRBV20-1 with TRBJ1-5; D unclear. The germline V gene encodes CDR1 DFQATT and CDR2 SNEGSKA (reference sequence). This CDR3 spans 16 amino acids. The germline V and J ends were trimmed by 3 bases and 1 base, with 16 bases remaining between them. This CDR3 is CSASPPSGESNQPQHF. The CDR3 DNA follows: TGCAGTGCTAGCCCCCCGTCCGGGGAAAGCAATCAGCCCCAGCATTTT.

This clonotype has ten or more counts. This chain connects TRBV4-3 to TRBJ2-1; possibly TRBD1 for D (5 bases). The CDR3 contains 13 residues. Trimming removed 1 base from V and 7 bases from J, with 8 bases in between. Germline V gives CDR1 LGHNA, CDR2 YSLEER. CDR3 protein: CASSQARVNEQFF. The CDR3 nucleotides are TGCGCCAGCAGCCAAGCCAGGGTAAATGAGCAGTTCTTC.

The chain recombines TRBV7-9 with TRBJ1-1; D remains ambiguous. This CDR3 is built from 14 residues. The germline V gene has CDR1 SEHNR and CDR2 FQNEAQ (reference sequence). Trimming cost V 2 bases and J 3 bases, with 10 bases left between them. The CDR3 nucleotides are TGTGCCAGCAGCTTAAAGGGCCGGGACACTGAAGCTTTCTTT. Translating gives CASSLKGRDTEAFF. The whole variable domain, filled in from reference TRBV7-9 and TRBJ1-1, reads DTGVSQNPRHKITKRGQNVTFRCDPISEHNRLYWYRQTLGQGPEFLTYFQNEAQLEKSRLLSDRFSAERPKGSFSTLEIQRTEQGDSAMYLCASSLKGRDTEAFFGQGTRLTVV.

Ten or more counts support this clonotype. The chain links TRBV3-1 to TRBJ2-3; D unclear. This CDR3 spans 13 amino acids. The germline CDR1 and CDR2 sequences are LGHDT and YNNKEL (reference sequence). V dropped 1 base and J dropped 9 bases, with 11 bases sitting between them. CDR3 in amino acids: CASSQAQGWTQYF. CDR3 bases: TGTGCCAGCAGCCAAGCTCAAGGGTGGACGCAGTATTTT.

The chain is built from TRBV27 and TRBJ2-2; no definite D call. CDR1 MNHEY and CDR2 SMNVEV come from the germline V gene (reference sequence). Between the trimmed V and J ends, which lost 2 bases and 3 bases, there was a span of 13 bases. CDR3 length equals 16 residues. The DNA for the CDR3 is TGTGCCAGCAGTTTACCGGGCCCGGTGGACACCGGGGAGCTGTTTTTT. Encoded protein: CASSLPGPVDTGELFF.

The chain couples TRBV12-3 or TRBV12-4 to TRBJ2-3, with 7 bases fitting TRBD2. With 3 bases clipped from V and 2 bases from J, the junction kept 8 bases outside the gene matches. The CDR3 is 16 residues long. CDR3 nucleotides: TGTGCCAGCAGTTTGGGGGGGAGTCGATACACAGATACGCAGTATTTT. It yields the protein CASSLGGSRYTDTQYF.

This clonotype was found a few times. The chain is built from TRBV29-1 and TRBJ2-1; the D gene could be TRBD1 or TRBD2 (5 bases each). CDR1 and CDR2 from the germline V gene are SQVTM and ANQGSEA. The CDR3 is 17 amino acids. V was clipped by 3 bases and J by 9 bases, with 27 bases between them. The CDR3 is CSVDPGRSPRLASEQFF. As DNA, the CDR3 is TGCAGCGTTGATCCAGGGCGATCGCCCCGCCTAGCCAGTGAGCAGTTCTTC.

This clonotype was picked up many times. J is TRBJ2-3 and V is TRBV20-1, with TRBD1 identical over 7 bases. Germline CDR1 is DFQATT and CDR2 is SNEGSKA (reference sequence). This CDR3 has 13 residues. Trimming took 5 bases from V and 6 from J; bases not matched to a gene: 8. The CDR3 sequence is CSAPYARGDTQYF. CDR3 bases: TGCAGTGCTCCCTACGCCAGGGGGGATACGCAGTATTTT.

The chain couples TRBV5-1 to TRBJ2-2; no reliable D call. Deletions cut 5 bases from V and 7 bases from J, with 12 bases between. The CDR3 contains 13 residues. Germline V gene sequence: CDR1 SGHRS, CDR2 YFSETQ. DNA of the CDR3: TGCGCCAGCAGGCAGGAAGGTGGCGGGGAGCTGTTTTTT. Its protein product is CASRQEGGGELFF.

The rearrangement joins TRBV12-3 or TRBV12-4 to TRBJ1-5, with D possibly matching TRBD1 (5 bases). The CDR3 sequence is 16 residues long. V shed 3 bases and J shed 5 bases, with 17 bases lying between them. CDR3 in DNA: TGTGCCAGCAGTTTCTTGGGCAGGGAAATCGATCAGCCCCAGCATTTT. Translation gives CASSFLGREIDQPQHF.

V usage is TRBV18 and J usage is TRBJ2-7; D gene unclear. Germline values: CDR1 KGHSH, CDR2 LQKENI. CDR3 length: 14 amino acids. Trimming stripped 1 base from V and 6 bases from J, with 13 bases between. The CDR3 bases are TGTGCCAGCTCACCACTAGCCGCGCCGCGCGAGCAGTACTTC. Residues: CASSPLAAPREQYF.

This clonotype was picked up a small number of times. The genes are TRBV12-3 or TRBV12-4 and TRBJ1-5; the D is unclear. Trimming shortened V by 6 bases and J by 2 bases, and 8 bases separated the two germline ends. CDR3 length: 13 residues. CDR3 coding DNA: TGTGCCAGCAGACACCTCGGCAATCAGCCCCAGCATTTT. Its translation is CASRHLGNQPQHF.

The gene calls are TRBV28 and TRBJ2-3, with 11 bases matching TRBD2. Germline trimming cut 5 bases from V and 4 bases from J; bases unmatched to any gene: 8. Germline CDR1 MDHEN, CDR2 SYDVKM. The CDR3 extends over 16 amino acids. CDR3 loop: CASSLSTSGRSDTQYF. Written as DNA, the CDR3 is TGTGCCAGCAGTCTTAGTACTAGCGGGAGATCAGATACGCAGTATTTT.

This rearrangement joins TRBV3-1 to TRBJ2-1; 14 nucleotides match TRBD2. V lost 4 bases and J lost 7; bases outside the gene matches: 12. CDR1 and CDR2 (germline): LGHDT, YNNKEL (reference sequence). The CDR3 consists of 18 residues. CDR3: CASSPRGGLAGVQNEQFF. CDR3 coding DNA: TGTGCCAGCAGCCCGCGTGGGGGACTAGCGGGAGTTCAAAATGAGCAGTTCTTC.

CDR3 sequence: CSARGSLGSYEQYF. The CDR3, as DNA: TGCAGTGCTAGAGGTTCCTTGGGCTCCTACGAGCAGTACTTC. V and J are TRBV20-1 and TRBJ2-7, with no clear D. CDR1 is DFQATT, CDR2 SNEGSKA, per germline (reference sequence). The CDR3 runs to 14 residues. V gave up 1 base and J gave up 0 bases, with 10 bases separating them.

This clonotype was counted between two and nine times. V is TRBV12-3 or TRBV12-4 and J is TRBJ1-1; unclear D gene. Trimming removed 4 bases from V and 10 bases from J, with 10 bases in between. This CDR3 is 11 amino acids long. CDR3 amino acids: CASSSTFLAFF. The CDR3 nucleotides read TGTGCCAGCAGTTCAACTTTCTTAGCTTTCTTT.

The V and J genes are TRBV15 and TRBJ1-4; D remains unclear. The CDR3 sequence is 15 residues long. Trimming removed 0 bases from V and 0 bases from J, with 5 bases in between. Germline V gives CDR1 LNHNV, CDR2 YYDKDF (reference sequence). The CDR3 reads CATSREKTTNEKLFF. The CDR3, as DNA: TGTGCCACCAGCAGAGAGAAAACAACTAATGAAAAACTGTTTTTT.

This clonotype was recorded at least ten times. This chain joins TRBV7-2 and TRBJ2-7, with D possibly TRBD1 on 5 matching bases. The length of the CDR3 is 16 residues. Trimming shortened V by 5 bases and J by 1 base, and 18 bases separated the two germline ends. Germline CDR1 SGHTA, CDR2 FQGNSA. The DNA of the CDR3 is TGTGCCAGCAGCCTGGTGGGGCTACTCAATTCCTACGAGCAGTACTTC. Amino acids: CASSLVGLLNSYEQYF.

V and J are TRBV28 and TRBJ2-7; D call uncertain. In germline, CDR1 is MDHEN, CDR2 SYDVKM. The CDR3 extends over 14 amino acids. Trimming pared 3 bases from V and 2 bases from J, leaving 11 bases between. The CDR3 nucleotides read TGTGCCAGCAGTTTTGATATAGACCCCTACGAGCAGTACTTC. Translated, it gives CASSFDIDPYEQYF.

This clonotype was seen only a few times. The chain links TRBV13 to TRBJ2-6; weak D call: TRBD1 (5 bases). The germline gives CDR1 PRHDT, CDR2 FYEKMQ (reference sequence). Trimming took 5 bases from V and 12 from J, leaving 14 bases between them. CDR3 length equals 13 residues. The CDR3 nucleotides read TGTGCCAGCAGCAACAGGTTAAGGGGCGTCCTGACTTTC. Translated: CASSNRLRGVLTF.

The CDR3 sequence is CASRNLGLAGATDTQYF. CDR3 in DNA: TGTGCCAGCAGAAACTTGGGACTAGCGGGAGCCACAGATACGCAGTATTTT. The gene calls are TRBV28 and TRBJ2-3, with TRBD2 matching 14 bases. Germline V gene data show CDR1 as MDHEN and CDR2 as SYDVKM. The V and J ends lost 6 bases and 2 bases, in that order; junction bases with no gene match: 7. This CDR3 spans 17 amino acids.

V is TRBV28 and J is TRBJ2-3, with a tentative D call TRBD2 (7 bases). Germline V CDR1 and CDR2: MDHEN, SYDVKM. The CDR3 runs 17 residues. V lost 6 bases and J lost 3, with 22 bases in between. CDR3 in amino acids: CASSPLAWQGPTDTQYF. The CDR3 nucleotides read TGTGCCAGCAGCCCACTAGCGTGGCAGGGGCCAACAGATACGCAGTATTTT. Full variable domain (remainder filled in from reference TRBV28 and TRBJ2-3): DVKVTQSSRYLVKRTGEKVFLECVQDMDHENMFWYRQDPGLGLRLIYFSYDVKMKEKGDIPEGYSVSREKKERFSLILESASTNQTSMYLCASSPLAWQGPTDTQYFGPGTRLTVL.

This clonotype was seen a handful of times. The V and J genes are TRBV7-6 and TRBJ1-4; 7 bases fit TRBD1. The V segment lost 4 bases and the J segment 1 base; nucleotides outside the gene matches: 3. The CDR3 has 15 amino acids. Looked up from germline, CDR1 is SGHVS and CDR2 is FNYEAQ. The CDR3 DNA reads as TGTGCCAGCAGCTCAGGGGGACTAACTAATGAAAAACTGTTTTTT. As protein: CASSSGGLTNEKLFF. Full variable domain (missing parts from reference TRBV7-6 and TRBJ1-4): GAGVSQSPRYKVTKRGQDVALRCDPISGHVSLYWYRQALGQGPEFLTYFNYEAQQDKSGLPNDRFSAERPEGSISTLTIQRTEQRDSAMYRCASSSGGLTNEKLFFGSGTQLSVL.

This clonotype was counted a few times. The chain recombines TRBV6-1 with TRBJ1-6; a possible D gene is TRBD1 (5 bases). Germline V gives CDR1 MNHNS, CDR2 SASEGT. The CDR3 spans 13 residues. V was clipped by 7 bases and J by 8 bases, with 12 bases between them. The CDR3 spells CASKKTVDSPLHF. The DNA for the CDR3 is TGTGCCAGCAAAAAGACAGTTGATTCACCCCTCCACTTT.

This chain joins TRBV27 and TRBJ2-3, with TRBD1 matching over 9 bases. The CDR3 consists of 17 residues. Unmatched junction bases numbered 14, after V lost 5 bases and J lost 5 bases. Germline V gene data show CDR1 as MNHEY and CDR2 as SMNVEV (reference sequence). In nucleotides, the CDR3 is TGTGCCAGCAGTCTCTTCGGACAGGGGTTAAACCGAGATACGCAGTATTTT. Translating it yields CASSLFGQGLNRDTQYF.